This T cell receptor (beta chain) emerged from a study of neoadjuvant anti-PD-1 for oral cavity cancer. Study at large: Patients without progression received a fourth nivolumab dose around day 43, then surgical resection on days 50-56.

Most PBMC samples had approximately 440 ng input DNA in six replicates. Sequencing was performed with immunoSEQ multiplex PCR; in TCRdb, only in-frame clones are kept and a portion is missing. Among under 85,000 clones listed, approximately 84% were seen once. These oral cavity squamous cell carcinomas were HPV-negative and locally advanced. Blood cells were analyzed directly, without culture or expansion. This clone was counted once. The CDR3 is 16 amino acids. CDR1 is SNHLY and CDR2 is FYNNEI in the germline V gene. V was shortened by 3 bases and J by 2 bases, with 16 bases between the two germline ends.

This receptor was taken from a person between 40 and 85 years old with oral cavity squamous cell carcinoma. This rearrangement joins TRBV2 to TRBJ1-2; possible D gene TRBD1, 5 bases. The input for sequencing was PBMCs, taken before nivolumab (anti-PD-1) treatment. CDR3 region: CASSDSGGNLNYGYTF. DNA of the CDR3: TGTGCCAGCAGTGATAGTGGGGGGAACCTGAACTATGGCTACACCTTC. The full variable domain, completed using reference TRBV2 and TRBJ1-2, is EPEVTQTPSHQVTQMGQEVILRCVPISNHLYFYWYRQILGQKVEFLVSFYNNEISEKSEIFDDQFSVERPDGSNFTLKIRSTKLEDSAMYFCASSDSGGNLNYGYTFGSGTRLTVV.